These 16 T cell receptor beta chains were sequenced from one sample in a study of T cell repertoires in cytomegalovirus infection. TCRdb analysed the reads with MiXCR anew, one entry per CDR3 protein. The repertoire holds approximately 190,000 distinct CDR3 sequences, with less than 9.5% as singletons. Sequencing was carried out using PBMCs. The receptors derive from a human donor in good health (CMV status not recorded). Some clones in this sample may be carry-over from other donors' samples.

This clonotype has just one count. This rearrangement joins TRBV28 to TRBJ2-5, with D perhaps TRBD2 (6 bases). This CDR3 spans 12 amino acids. With 8 bases removed from V and 5 bases from J, the gap between germline ends came to 12 bases. CDR1 is MDHEN and CDR2 is SYDVKM in the germline V gene. The CDR3: CASLGTLETQYF. The CDR3 coding sequence is TGTGCCAGCCTCGGGACTTTGGAGACCCAGTACTTC.

This clonotype was seen a handful of times. The chain is built from TRBV20-1 and TRBJ1-1; D is undetermined. CDR1 is DFQATT and CDR2 is SNEGSKA in the germline V gene (reference sequence). The germline V and J ends were trimmed by 6 bases and 5 bases, with 13 bases remaining between them. CDR3 length: 12 amino acids. CDR3 sequence reads: CSAQAYGTEAFF. CDR3 bases: TGCAGTGCCCAAGCGTACGGAACTGAAGCTTTCTTT.

V is TRBV6-2 or TRBV6-3 and J is TRBJ2-1, with 11 bases matching TRBD2. After removal of 6 bases from V and 6 bases from J, the junction contained 7 bases not matched to a gene. The CDR3 is made up of 15 amino acids. CDR1 is MNHEY and CDR2 is SVGEGT in the germline V gene. The DNA of the CDR3 is TGTGCCAGCAGCCAGACTAGCGGGGCCCTCAATGAGCAGTTCTTC. This sequence encodes CASSQTSGALNEQFF.

This clonotype was counted a few times. The V call is TRBV2, the J call TRBJ2-1, with 9 bases matching TRBD2. With 7 bases clipped from V and 5 bases from J, the junction kept 9 bases outside the gene matches. The CDR3 consists of 15 residues. Germline V gives CDR1 SNHLY, CDR2 FYNNEI. CDR3 loop: CASTFLAGRNNEQFF. For the CDR3, the DNA is TGTGCCAGCACATTTCTAGCGGGGAGAAACAATGAGCAGTTCTTC.

This chain links TRBV6-2 or TRBV6-3 with TRBJ2-7, with 7 positions matching TRBD2. From germline, CDR1 is MNHEY and CDR2 SVGEGT. V shed 6 bases and J 3 bases; nucleotides not matched to a gene: 5. CDR3 size: 13 residues. CDR3 nucleotides: TGTGCCAGCAGGAAGCGGGGACTCTACGAGCAGTACTTC. Its translation is CASRKRGLYEQYF.

This clonotype was seen repeatedly, ten times or more. This chain uses TRBV7-2 with TRBJ2-5, with 11 bases identical to TRBD2. V was clipped by 3 bases and J by 2 bases; unmatched bases: 8. Germline CDR1 is SGHTA and CDR2 is FQGNSA. This CDR3 has 17 residues. Here the CDR3 reads CASSFWRASGRQETQYF. The DNA of the CDR3 is TGTGCCAGCAGCTTCTGGAGGGCTAGCGGGAGGCAAGAGACCCAGTACTTC.

This clonotype has ten or more counts. The rearrangement links TRBV28 to TRBJ1-1; weak D call: TRBD1 (5 bases). Trimming left V 5 bases short and J 3 bases short, with 16 bases between. The germline CDR1 and CDR2 sequences are MDHEN and SYDVKM. CDR3 length: 15 residues. The CDR3 sequence is CASSVPRERDTEAFF. CDR3 coding DNA: TGTGCCAGCAGTGTACCCAGGGAGAGGGACACTGAAGCTTTCTTT.

This clonotype was observed at least ten times. This sequence joins TRBV15 and TRBJ2-7, with TRBD2 matching over 15 bases. Per germline, CDR1 LNHNV and CDR2 YYDKDF (reference sequence). This CDR3 region has 18 residues. Trimming removed 5 bases from V and 3 bases from J; junction bases left unmatched: 11. The CDR3 nucleotides are TGTGCCACCAGCGGAGGACTAGCGGGAGGGCCCGCAAGCTACGAGCAGTACTTC. It specifies CATSGGLAGGPASYEQYF. Drawing the rest from reference TRBV15 and TRBJ2-7, the complete variable domain is DAMVIQNPRYQVTQFGKPVTLSCSQTLNHNVMYWYQQKSSQAPKLLFHYYDKDFNNEADTPDNFQSRRPNTSFCFLDIRSPGLGDTAMYLCATSGGLAGGPASYEQYFGPGTRLTVT.

This clonotype was detected only a few times. The rearrangement uses TRBV5-6 and TRBJ2-7, with D perhaps assigned TRBD1 or TRBD2 (5 bases each). V was pared by 0 bases and J by 3 bases, with 10 bases between. The CDR3 length is 14 residues. CDR1 is SGHDT and CDR2 is YYEEEE in the germline V gene. CDR3 region: CASSLGGNLYEQYF. CDR3 nucleotides: TGTGCCAGCAGCTTGGGGGGGAACCTCTACGAGCAGTACTTC.

The table lists this clonotype with many counts. This chain joins TRBV11-3 and TRBJ1-1; no clear D gene. The CDR3 contains 15 residues. V shed 0 bases and J shed 0 bases, with 8 bases lying between them. Looked up from germline, CDR1 is SGHNT and CDR2 is YENEEA. In DNA form, the CDR3 reads TGTGCCAGCAGCTTAGACGCCAGTTTGAACACTGAAGCTTTCTTT. Protein sequence: CASSLDASLNTEAFF.

Only a few counts were recorded for this clonotype. This chain connects TRBV9 to TRBJ2-5; D is unresolved. Germline assignment: CDR1 SGDLS and CDR2 YYNGEE. This CDR3 contains 17 residues. Trimming removed 1 base at V and 1 base at J, with 17 bases between. The CDR3 DNA is TGTGCCAGCAGCGTATCCGCCGGTGGGCCCTCCCAAGAGACCCAGTACTTC. Translation: CASSVSAGGPSQETQYF.

The V and J genes are TRBV7-2 and TRBJ2-6; no firm D call. Trimming pared 2 bases from V and 0 bases from J, leaving 8 bases between. This CDR3 spans 16 amino acids. CDR1 and CDR2 from the germline V gene are SGHTA and FQGNSA. The CDR3 here is CASSLLINSGANVLTF. The DNA for the CDR3 is TGTGCCAGCAGCTTACTGATCAACTCTGGGGCCAACGTCCTGACTTTC.

In its sample, this clonotype was seen many times. V usage is TRBV11-3 and J usage is TRBJ1-5; D gene unclear. The CDR3 consists of 18 residues. V was pared by 0 bases and J by 0 bases, with 15 bases between. From germline, CDR1 is SGHNT and CDR2 YENEEA. The CDR3 DNA sequence: TGTGCCAGCAGCTTAGATCCTAGGCGGGTATATAGCAATCAGCCCCAGCATTTT. Amino acid sequence: CASSLDPRRVYSNQPQHF.

This clonotype was picked up a small number of times. The chain is built from TRBV5-6 and TRBJ2-5, with D tentatively TRBD1 (7 bases). The germline CDR1 and CDR2 sequences are SGHDT and YYEEEE. Trimming took 4 bases from V and 1 from J, leaving 14 bases between them. The length of the CDR3 is 15 residues. CDR3: CASSGGTAVQETQYF. CDR3 sequence (DNA): TGTGCCAGCAGCGGAGGGACAGCAGTCCAAGAGACCCAGTACTTC. Filled out from reference TRBV5-6 and TRBJ2-5, the complete variable domain reads DAGVTQSPTHLIKTRGQQVTLRCSPKSGHDTVSWYQQALGQGPQFIFQYYEEEERQRGNFPDRFSGHQFPNYSSELNVNALLLGDSALYLCASSGGTAVQETQYFGPGTRLLVL.

Many counts were recorded for this clonotype. J is TRBJ2-7 and V is TRBV7-9; D might be TRBD1 or TRBD2, each matching 5 bases. Trimming removed 0 bases from V and 5 bases from J, with 11 bases in between. This CDR3 region has 14 residues. CDR1 is SEHNR, CDR2 FQNEAQ, per germline (reference sequence). In DNA, the CDR3 is TGTGCCAGCAGCTTAGCAGGGACCCCCGACGAGCAGTACTTC. Translated: CASSLAGTPDEQYF. The full variable domain, its missing parts supplied by reference TRBV7-9 and TRBJ2-7, is DTGVSQNPRHKITKRGQNVTFRCDPISEHNRLYWYRQTLGQGPEFLTYFQNEAQLEKSRLLSDRFSAERPKGSFSTLEIQRTEQGDSAMYLCASSLAGTPDEQYFGPGTRLTVT.

The chain employs TRBV19 and TRBJ2-1; D gene uncertain. The germline V and J ends were trimmed by 5 bases and 8 bases, with 13 bases remaining between them. Per the germline V gene, CDR1 is LNHDA and CDR2 is SQIVND (reference sequence). The CDR3 has 13 amino acids. CDR3 residues: CASSSFSGDEQFF. CDR3 coding DNA: TGTGCCAGTAGTTCCTTTAGTGGCGATGAGCAGTTCTTC.